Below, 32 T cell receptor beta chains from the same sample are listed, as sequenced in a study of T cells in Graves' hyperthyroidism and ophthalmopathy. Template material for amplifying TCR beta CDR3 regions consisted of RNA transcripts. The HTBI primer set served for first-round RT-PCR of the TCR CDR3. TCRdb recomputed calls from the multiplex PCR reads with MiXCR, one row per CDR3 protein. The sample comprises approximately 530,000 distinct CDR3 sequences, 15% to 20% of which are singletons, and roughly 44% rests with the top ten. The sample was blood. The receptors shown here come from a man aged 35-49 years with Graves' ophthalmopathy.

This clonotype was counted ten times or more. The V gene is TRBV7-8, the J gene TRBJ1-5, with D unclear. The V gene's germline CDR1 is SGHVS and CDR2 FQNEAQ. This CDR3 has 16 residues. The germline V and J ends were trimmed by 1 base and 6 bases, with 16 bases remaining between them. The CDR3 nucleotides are TGTGCCAGCAGCTTAGATCCCCCGCCGACGGGTCAGCCCCAGCATTTT. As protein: CASSLDPPPTGQPQHF.

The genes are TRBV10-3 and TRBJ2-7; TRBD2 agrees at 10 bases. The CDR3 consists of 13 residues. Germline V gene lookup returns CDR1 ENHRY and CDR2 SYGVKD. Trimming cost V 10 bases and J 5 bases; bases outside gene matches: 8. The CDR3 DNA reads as TGTGCCACCGACGAGCGGGAGGGCGACGAGCAGTACTTC. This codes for CATDEREGDEQYF.

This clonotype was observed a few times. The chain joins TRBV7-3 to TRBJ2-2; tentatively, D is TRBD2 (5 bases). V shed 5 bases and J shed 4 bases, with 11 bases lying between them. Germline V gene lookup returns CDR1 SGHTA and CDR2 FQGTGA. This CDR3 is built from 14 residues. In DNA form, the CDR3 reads TGTGCCAGCAGCACTAGTTGGGGCACCGGGGAGCTGTTTTTT. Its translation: CASSTSWGTGELFF. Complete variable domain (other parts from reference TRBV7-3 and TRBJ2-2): GAGVSQTPSNKVTEKGKYVELRCDPISGHTALYWYRQSLGQGPEFLIYFQGTGAADDSGLPNDRFFAVRPEGSVSTLKIQRTERGDSAVYLCASSTSWGTGELFFGEGSRLTVL.

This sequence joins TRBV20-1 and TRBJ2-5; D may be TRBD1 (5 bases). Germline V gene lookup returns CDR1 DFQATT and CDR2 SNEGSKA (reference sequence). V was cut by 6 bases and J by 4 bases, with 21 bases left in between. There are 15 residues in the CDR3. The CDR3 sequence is CSATQRDSGPETQYF. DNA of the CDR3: TGCAGTGCCACCCAACGTGACTCAGGGCCAGAGACCCAGTACTTC.

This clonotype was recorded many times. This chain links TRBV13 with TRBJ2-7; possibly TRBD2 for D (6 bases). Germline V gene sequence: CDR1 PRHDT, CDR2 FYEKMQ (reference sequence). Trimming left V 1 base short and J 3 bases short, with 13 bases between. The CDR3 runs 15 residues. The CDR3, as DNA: TGTGCCAGCAGCTTAGCGGACGGGAGAAACTACGAGCAGTACTTC. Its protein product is CASSLADGRNYEQYF.

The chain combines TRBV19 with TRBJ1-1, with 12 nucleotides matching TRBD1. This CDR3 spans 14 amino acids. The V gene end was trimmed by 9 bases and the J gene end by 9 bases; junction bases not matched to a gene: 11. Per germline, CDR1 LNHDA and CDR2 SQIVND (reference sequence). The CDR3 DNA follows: TGTGCCAGCACCCGGGGACAGGGGGCTTTGAAAGCTTTCTTT. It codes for CASTRGQGALKAFF.

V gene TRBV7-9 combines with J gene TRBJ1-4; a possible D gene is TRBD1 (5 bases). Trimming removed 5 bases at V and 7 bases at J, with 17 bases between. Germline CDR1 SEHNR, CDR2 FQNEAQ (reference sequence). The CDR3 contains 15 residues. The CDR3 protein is CASSPTGESFEKLFF. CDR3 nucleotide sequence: TGTGCCAGCAGCCCAACGGGGGAAAGCTTTGAAAAACTGTTTTTT.

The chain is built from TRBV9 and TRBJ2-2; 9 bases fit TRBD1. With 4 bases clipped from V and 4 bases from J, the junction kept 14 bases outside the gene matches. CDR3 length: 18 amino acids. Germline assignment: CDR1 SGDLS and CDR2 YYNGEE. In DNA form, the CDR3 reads TGTGCCAGCAGCCACACCTCCACAGGGGGCGCCGGCACCGGGGAGCTGTTTTTT. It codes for CASSHTSTGGAGTGELFF.

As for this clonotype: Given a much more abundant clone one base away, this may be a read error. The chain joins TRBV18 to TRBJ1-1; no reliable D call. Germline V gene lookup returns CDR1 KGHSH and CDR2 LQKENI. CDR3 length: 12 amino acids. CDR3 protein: CASPPVSAEAFF. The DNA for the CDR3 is TGTGCCAGCCCACCGGTGTCAGCCGAAGCTTTCTTT. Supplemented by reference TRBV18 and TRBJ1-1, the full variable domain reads NAGVMQNPRHLVRRRGQEARLRCSPMKGHSHVYWYRQLPEEGLKFMVYLQKENIIDESGMPKERFSAEFPKEGPSILRIQQVVRGDSAAYFCASPPVSAEAFFGQGTRLTVV.

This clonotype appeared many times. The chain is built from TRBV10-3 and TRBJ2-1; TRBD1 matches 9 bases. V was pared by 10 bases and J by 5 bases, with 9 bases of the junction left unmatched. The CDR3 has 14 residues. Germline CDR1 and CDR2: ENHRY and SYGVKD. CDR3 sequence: CATTGTGLNNEQFF. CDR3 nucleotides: TGTGCCACCACCGGGACAGGGTTAAACAATGAGCAGTTCTTC.

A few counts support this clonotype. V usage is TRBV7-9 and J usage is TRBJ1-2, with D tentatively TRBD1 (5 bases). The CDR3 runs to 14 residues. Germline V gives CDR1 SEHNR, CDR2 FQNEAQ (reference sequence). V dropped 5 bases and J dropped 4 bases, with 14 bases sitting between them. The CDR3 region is CASSPDVGAYGYTF. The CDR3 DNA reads TGTGCCAGCAGCCCGGACGTAGGGGCCTATGGCTACACCTTC.

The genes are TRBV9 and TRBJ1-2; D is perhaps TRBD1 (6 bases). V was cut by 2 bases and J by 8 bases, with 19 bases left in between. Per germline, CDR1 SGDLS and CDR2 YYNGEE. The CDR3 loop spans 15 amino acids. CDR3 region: CASSVGGRGSGGYTF. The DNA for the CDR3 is TGTGCCAGCAGCGTCGGGGGCAGGGGCTCGGGGGGCTACACCTTC.

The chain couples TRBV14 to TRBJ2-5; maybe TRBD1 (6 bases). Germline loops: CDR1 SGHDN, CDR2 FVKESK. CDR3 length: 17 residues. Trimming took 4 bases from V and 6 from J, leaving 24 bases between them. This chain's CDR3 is CASSRMNTGSTQKTQYF. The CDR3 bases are TGTGCCAGCAGCCGCATGAATACAGGGTCGACCCAGAAGACCCAGTACTTC. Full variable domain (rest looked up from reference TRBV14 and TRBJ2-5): EAGVTQFPSHSVIEKGQTVTLRCDPISGHDNLYWYRRVMGKEIKFLLHFVKESKQDESGMPNNRFLAERTGGTYSTLKVQPAELEDSGVYFCASSRMNTGSTQKTQYFGPGTRLLVL.

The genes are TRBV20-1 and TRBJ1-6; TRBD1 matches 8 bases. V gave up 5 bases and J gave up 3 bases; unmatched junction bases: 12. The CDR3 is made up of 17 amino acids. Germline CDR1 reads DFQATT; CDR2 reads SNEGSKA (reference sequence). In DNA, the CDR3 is TGCAGTGCTCGACAGGGGCCATATTACCGCTATAATTCACCCCTCCACTTT. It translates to CSARQGPYYRYNSPLHF.

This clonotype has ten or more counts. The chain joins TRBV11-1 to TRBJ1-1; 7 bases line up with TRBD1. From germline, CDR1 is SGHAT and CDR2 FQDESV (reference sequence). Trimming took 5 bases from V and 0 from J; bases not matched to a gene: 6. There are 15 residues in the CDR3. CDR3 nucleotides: TGTGCCAGCAGCGGGGACAGCTTCATGAACACTGAAGCTTTCTTT. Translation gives CASSGDSFMNTEAFF.

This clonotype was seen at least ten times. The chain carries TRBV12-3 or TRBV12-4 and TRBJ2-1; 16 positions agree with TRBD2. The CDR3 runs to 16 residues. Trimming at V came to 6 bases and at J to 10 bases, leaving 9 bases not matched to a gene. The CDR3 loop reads CASSPPGLAGGAEQFF. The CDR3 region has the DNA TGTGCCAGCAGCCCCCCGGGACTAGCGGGAGGGGCCGAGCAGTTCTTC.

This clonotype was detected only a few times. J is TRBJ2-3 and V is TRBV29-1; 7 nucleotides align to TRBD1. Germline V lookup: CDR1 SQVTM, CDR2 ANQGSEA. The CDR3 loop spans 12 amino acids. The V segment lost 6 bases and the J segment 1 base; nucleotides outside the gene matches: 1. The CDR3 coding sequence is TGCAGCGTCGGGACAGGCACAGATACGCAGTATTTT. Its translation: CSVGTGTDTQYF.

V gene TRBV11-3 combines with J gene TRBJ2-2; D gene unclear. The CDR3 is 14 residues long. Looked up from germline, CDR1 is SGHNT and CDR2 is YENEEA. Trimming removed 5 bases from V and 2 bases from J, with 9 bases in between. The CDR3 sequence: CASSPISNTGELFF. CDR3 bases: TGTGCCAGCAGCCCCATTAGCAACACCGGGGAGCTGTTTTTT.

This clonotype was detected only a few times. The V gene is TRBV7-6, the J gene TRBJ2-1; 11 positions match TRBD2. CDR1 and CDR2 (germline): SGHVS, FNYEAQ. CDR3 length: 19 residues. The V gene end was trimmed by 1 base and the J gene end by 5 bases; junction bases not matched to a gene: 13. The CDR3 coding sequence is TGTGCCAGCAGCTTAGTCCTGCGAGAGGGACTAGCGGTGAACAATGAGCAGTTCTTC. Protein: CASSLVLREGLAVNNEQFF.

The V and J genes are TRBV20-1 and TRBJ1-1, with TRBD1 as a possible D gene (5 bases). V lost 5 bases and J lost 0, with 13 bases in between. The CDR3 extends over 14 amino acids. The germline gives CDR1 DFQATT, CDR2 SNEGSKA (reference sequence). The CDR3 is CSAPPRQMNTEAFF. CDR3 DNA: TGCAGTGCTCCCCCCCGACAGATGAACACTGAAGCTTTCTTT.

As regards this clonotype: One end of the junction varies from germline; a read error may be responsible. Here the CDR3 reads CAIRVGTSGSTGTQYF. In DNA form, the CDR3 reads TGTGCCATCAGAGTCGGGACTAGCGGTAGCACAGGTACGCAGTATTTT. This chain links TRBV10-3 with TRBJ2-3; 11 bases line up with TRBD2. This CDR3 is 16 amino acids long. CDR1 and CDR2 from the germline V gene are ENHRY and SYGVKD.

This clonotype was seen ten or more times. The CDR3 DNA reads TGTGCCAGCAGCTTGTCTAGCGTCCGCTCCTACAATGAGCAGTTCTTC. Its translation is CASSLSSVRSYNEQFF. The chain is built from TRBV11-1 and TRBJ2-1; maybe TRBD2 (6 bases). The V gene's germline CDR1 is SGHAT and CDR2 FQDESV (reference sequence). The CDR3 spans 16 residues. Deletions cut 3 bases from V and 0 bases from J, with 12 bases between.

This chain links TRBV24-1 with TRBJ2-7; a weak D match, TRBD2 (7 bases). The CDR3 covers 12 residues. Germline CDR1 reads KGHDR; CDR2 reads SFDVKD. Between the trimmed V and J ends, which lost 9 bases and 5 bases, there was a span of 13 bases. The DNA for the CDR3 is TGTGCCACCTCAGGGGCGGGAGACGAGCAGTACTTC. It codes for CATSGAGDEQYF.

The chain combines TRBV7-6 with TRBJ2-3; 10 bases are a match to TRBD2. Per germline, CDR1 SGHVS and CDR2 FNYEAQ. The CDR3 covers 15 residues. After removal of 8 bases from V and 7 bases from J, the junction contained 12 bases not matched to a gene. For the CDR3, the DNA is TGTGCCAGCGGGCCGATAGCGGGGGGAGGGAATACGCAGTATTTT. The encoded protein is CASGPIAGGGNTQYF. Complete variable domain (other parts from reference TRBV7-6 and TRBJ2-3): GAGVSQSPRYKVTKRGQDVALRCDPISGHVSLYWYRQALGQGPEFLTYFNYEAQQDKSGLPNDRFSAERPEGSISTLTIQRTEQRDSAMYRCASGPIAGGGNTQYFGPGTRLTVL.

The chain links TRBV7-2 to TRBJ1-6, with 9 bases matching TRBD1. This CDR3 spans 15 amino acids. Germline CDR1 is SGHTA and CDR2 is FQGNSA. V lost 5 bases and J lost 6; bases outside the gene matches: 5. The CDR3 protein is CASSPPGQGNSPLHF. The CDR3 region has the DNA TGTGCCAGCAGCCCCCCGGGACAGGGTAATTCACCCCTCCACTTT.

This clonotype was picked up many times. Here the CDR3 reads CASSSYKLPRGTEAFF. CDR3 in DNA: TGTGCCAGCAGTTCCTACAAGCTACCCAGGGGCACTGAAGCTTTCTTT. This sequence joins TRBV12-3 or TRBV12-4 and TRBJ1-1, with D perhaps matching TRBD1 (6 bases). V was pared by 4 bases and J by 4 bases, with 19 bases between. The CDR3 contains 16 residues.

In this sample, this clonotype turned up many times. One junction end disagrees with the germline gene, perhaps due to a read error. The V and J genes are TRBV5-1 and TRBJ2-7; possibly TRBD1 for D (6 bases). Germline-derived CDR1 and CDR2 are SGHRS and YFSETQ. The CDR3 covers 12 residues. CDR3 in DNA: TGTGCCAGCAGCTCGCAGGGGTATGAGCAGTACTTC. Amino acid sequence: CASSSQGYEQYF.

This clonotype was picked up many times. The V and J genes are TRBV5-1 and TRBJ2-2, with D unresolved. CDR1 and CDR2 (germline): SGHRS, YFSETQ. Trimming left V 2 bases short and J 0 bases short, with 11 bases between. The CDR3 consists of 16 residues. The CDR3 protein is CASSFRSHANTGELFF. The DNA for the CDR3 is TGCGCCAGCAGCTTCCGATCTCACGCGAACACCGGGGAGCTGTTTTTT.

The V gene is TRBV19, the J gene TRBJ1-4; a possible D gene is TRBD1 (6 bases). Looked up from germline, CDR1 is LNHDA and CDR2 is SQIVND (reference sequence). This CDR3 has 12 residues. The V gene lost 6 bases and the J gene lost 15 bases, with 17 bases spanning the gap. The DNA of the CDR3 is TGTGCCAGTAGATTATCAGGGGAAGATGTGTTTTTT. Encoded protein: CASRLSGEDVFF.

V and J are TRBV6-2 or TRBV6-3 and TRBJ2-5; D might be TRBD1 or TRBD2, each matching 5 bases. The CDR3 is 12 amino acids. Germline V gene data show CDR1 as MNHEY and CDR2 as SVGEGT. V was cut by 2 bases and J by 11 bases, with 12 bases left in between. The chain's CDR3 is CASSYVGVAQYF. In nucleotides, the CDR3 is TGTGCCAGCAGTTACGTGGGGGTGGCACAGTACTTC.

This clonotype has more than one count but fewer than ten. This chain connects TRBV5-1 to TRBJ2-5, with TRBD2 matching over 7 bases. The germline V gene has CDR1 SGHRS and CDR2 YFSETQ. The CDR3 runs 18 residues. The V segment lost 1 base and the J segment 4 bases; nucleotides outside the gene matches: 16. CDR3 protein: CASSLQVPKVGGRETQYF. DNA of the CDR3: TGCGCCAGCAGCTTGCAGGTGCCCAAGGTCGGGGGGAGAGAGACCCAGTACTTC.

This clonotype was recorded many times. CDR3 loop: CASSQDPNNQPQHF. In DNA, the CDR3 is TGTGCCAGCAGCCAAGATCCGAACAATCAGCCCCAGCATTTT. This chain connects TRBV3-1 to TRBJ1-5; D gene ambiguous. V was shortened by 0 bases and J by 3 bases, with 6 bases between the two germline ends. CDR3 length: 14 residues. Germline CDR1 is LGHDT and CDR2 is YNNKEL (reference sequence).